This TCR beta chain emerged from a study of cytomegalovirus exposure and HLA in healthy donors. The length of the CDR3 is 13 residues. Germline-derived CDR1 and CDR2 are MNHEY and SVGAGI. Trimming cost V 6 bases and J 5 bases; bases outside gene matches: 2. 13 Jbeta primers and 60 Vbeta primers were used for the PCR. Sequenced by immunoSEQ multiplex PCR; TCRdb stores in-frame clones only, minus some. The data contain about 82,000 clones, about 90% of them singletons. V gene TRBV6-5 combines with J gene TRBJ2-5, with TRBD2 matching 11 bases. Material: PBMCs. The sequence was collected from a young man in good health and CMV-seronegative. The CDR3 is CASRRTSGETQYF. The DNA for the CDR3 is TGTGCCAGCAGGAGGACTAGCGGGGAGACCCAGTACTTC.